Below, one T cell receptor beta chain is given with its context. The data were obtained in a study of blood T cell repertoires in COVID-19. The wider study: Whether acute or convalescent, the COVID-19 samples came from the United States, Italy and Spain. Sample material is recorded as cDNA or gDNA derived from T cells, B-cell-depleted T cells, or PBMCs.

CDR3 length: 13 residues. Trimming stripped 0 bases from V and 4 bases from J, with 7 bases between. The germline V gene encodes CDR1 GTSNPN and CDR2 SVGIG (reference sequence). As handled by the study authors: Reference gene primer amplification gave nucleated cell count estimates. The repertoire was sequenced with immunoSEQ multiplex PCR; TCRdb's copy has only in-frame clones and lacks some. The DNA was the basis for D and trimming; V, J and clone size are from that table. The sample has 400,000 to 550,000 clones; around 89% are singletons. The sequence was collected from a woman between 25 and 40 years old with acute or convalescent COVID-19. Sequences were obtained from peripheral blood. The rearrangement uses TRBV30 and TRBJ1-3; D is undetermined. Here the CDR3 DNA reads TGTGCCTGGAGTGTCTATCAAGGAAACACCATATATTTT. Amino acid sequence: CAWSVYQGNTIYF.